A selection of T cell receptor beta chains follows, all from one sample in a study of neurological immune-mediated disorders. MiXCR, run by TCRdb on the 5' RACE reads, gives a single entry per CDR3 protein. The sample shows about 80,000 distinct CDR3 sequences, 5.8% of them seen only once. Material: PBMCs. These receptors all come from a woman aged 55-70 years with multiple sclerosis. Both conserved end residues are part of each CDR3. A D gene is named only where the DNA matches it firmly. Clone size is stated in some rows and not others, as once, few, many or a class when expanded.

D gene	V gene	clone size	J gene	CDR3 DNA	CDR3 protein
TRBD1	TRBV20-1	many	TRBJ1-4	TGCAGTGCTAGGAAAACAACAGGGGGCCTAAATGAAAAACTGTTTTTT	CSARKTTGGLNEKLFF
NA	TRBV6-5	few	TRBJ1-2	TGTGCCAGCAGTGGGGGACCCCCCTATGGCTACACCTTC	CASSGGPPYGYTF
NA	TRBV20-1	many	TRBJ1-5	TGCAGTGCTTCAGGGGACTCTAGCAATCAGCCCCAGCATTTT	CSASGDSSNQPQHF
NA	TRBV29-1	many	TRBJ1-2	TGCAGCGTTGAAGACAGGGAGACAAGCCCCGGCTACACCTTC	CSVEDRETSPGYTF
TRBD2	TRBV14	medium-sized	TRBJ2-1	TGTGCCAGCAGCCAGGATAGCGGGGGGCCCTACAATGAGCAGTTCTTC	CASSQDSGGPYNEQFF
NA	TRBV12-2	many	TRBJ1-1	TGTGCAAGCCAGGCGGGGAACACTGAAGCTTTCTTT	CASQAGNTEAFF
NA	TRBV3-1	many	TRBJ2-2	TGTGCCAGCAGCAAGGGGTTAGCCGGGGAGCTGTTTTTT	CASSKGLAGELFF
NA	TRBV5-5	few	TRBJ2-3	TGTGCCAGCAGCTCGGAGACCAGCACAGATACGCAGTATTTT	CASSSETSTDTQYF
TRBD1	TRBV13	many	TRBJ1-6	TGTGCCAGCAGCCTCGGACAGGGAGGGTTGACCTCACCCCTCCACTTT	CASSLGQGGLTSPLHF
TRBD1	TRBV5-1	many	TRBJ1-1	TGCGCCAGCAGCCCTCGGACAGGGGGGAACACTGAAGCTTTCTTT	CASSPRTGGNTEAFF
NA	TRBV28	many	TRBJ1-2	TGTGCCAGCAGCCTTACGGGGGCCCTGGGTGGCTACACCTTC	CASSLTGALGGYTF
TRBD1	TRBV12-3/TRBV12-4	many	TRBJ1-2	TGTGCCAGCAGTTACCGGACAGGGGGCACCTATGGCTACACCTTC	CASSYRTGGTYGYTF
TRBD1	TRBV3-1	many	TRBJ2-6	TGTGCCAGCAGCGCAACCCCCGGGACAGGGGGTAGGGCCAACGTCCTGACTTTC	CASSATPGTGGRANVLTF
NA	TRBV5-1	many	TRBJ1-2	TGCGCCAGCAGCTTGGAAAAGGCCCACAGGCCAAACTATGGCTACACCTTC	CASSLEKAHRPNYGYTF
NA	TRBV2	many	TRBJ2-6	TGTGCCAGCAGTGAAATGGGGACCGGGGCCAACGTCCTGACTTTC	CASSEMGTGANVLTF
NA	TRBV7-9	many	TRBJ1-5	TGTGCCAGCAGCCCCAGTACGTCTCTGGAGCCCCAGCATTTT	CASSPSTSLEPQHF
NA	TRBV11-2	NA	TRBJ1-4	TGTGCCAGCAGCTTAGATCTGTCGGGGGAAAAACTGTTTTTT	CASSLDLSGEKLFF
TRBD2	TRBV5-5	many	TRBJ2-7	TGTGCCAGCAGCACAGCTCCGACTAGCGGGATTACTTACGAGCAGTACTTC	CASSTAPTSGITYEQYF
TRBD1	TRBV5-6	many	TRBJ1-5	TGTGCCAGCAGCTTGTTTGGACAGGGGGATCAGCCCCAGCATTTT	CASSLFGQGDQPQHF
NA	TRBV5-1	many	TRBJ1-1	TGCGCCAGCAGCCTGCAAGGGGCCGTTGAAGCTTTCTTT	CASSLQGAVEAFF
NA	TRBV28	many	TRBJ1-2	TGTGCCAGCAATTCAAAAGGGGAAAGGAGCTACACCTTC	CASNSKGERSYTF
NA	TRBV12-3/TRBV12-4	many	TRBJ2-1	TGTGCCAGCAGTTTATCCGCGGGCTACAATGAGCAGTTCTTC	CASSLSAGYNEQFF
TRBD2	TRBV12-3/TRBV12-4	many	TRBJ2-5	TGTGCCAGCAGCCCCGGGACTAGCGGAGCCGCTGAAACCCAGTACTTC	CASSPGTSGAAETQYF
NA	TRBV3-1	many	TRBJ2-2	TGTGCCAGCAGCCGCAGCACCGGGGAGCTGTTTTTT	CASSRSTGELFF
NA	TRBV29-1	many	TRBJ1-1	TGCAGCGTTGATTCCTGGGCGTCGAGAGAAGCTTTCTTT	CSVDSWASREAFF
TRBD2	TRBV20-1	many	TRBJ2-5	TGCAGTGCTTCGGCCGAAGGTCTAGCGGGGGAGTGGGGGACCCAGTACTTC	CSASAEGLAGEWGTQYF
NA	TRBV6-5	many	TRBJ2-3	TGTGCCAGCAGTTCCCCCGCAGATACGCAGTATTTT	CASSSPADTQYF
TRBD1	TRBV5-6	many	TRBJ1-3	TGTGCCAGCAGCTGGGGACAGGGTCCTGGAAACACCATATATTTT	CASSWGQGPGNTIYF
NA	TRBV7-2	NA	TRBJ1-1	TGTGCCAGCAGCTTAGACCGCAGGGTGGACACTGAAGCTTTCTTT	CASSLDRRVDTEAFF
NA	TRBV20-1	many	TRBJ2-5	TGCAGTGCACATCTAGCGAACCAAGAGACCCAGTACTTC	CSAHLANQETQYF
TRBD1	TRBV20-1	many	TRBJ2-7	TGCAGTGCTGAGGGGACAGGTAGTTTTTACGAGCAGTACTTC	CSAEGTGSFYEQYF
NA	TRBV10-1	NA	TRBJ2-3	TGCGCCAGCAGTGAGCGGGGTAGGACAGATACGCAGTATTTT	CASSERGRTDTQYF
TRBD1	TRBV6-1	many	TRBJ1-5	TGTGCCAGCAAAAGGACAGGGCCGAGAAATCAGCCCCAGCATTTT	CASKRTGPRNQPQHF
TRBD1	TRBV20-1	many	TRBJ1-5	TGCAGTGCTAACAGGGGAATGGATCAGCCCCAGCATTTT	CSANRGMDQPQHF
TRBD2	TRBV7-8	many	TRBJ2-1	TGTGCCAGTGCCCGACTAGCGGGGGAGAAGCAGTTCTTC	CASARLAGEKQFF
NA	TRBV20-1	many	TRBJ2-2	TGCAGTGCTCCTAGGGCAGATTCGAACACCGGGGAGCTGTTTTTT	CSAPRADSNTGELFF
NA	TRBV11-2	many	TRBJ2-1	TGTGCCAGCAGCTTACCAGCCTACAATGAGCAGTTCTTC	CASSLPAYNEQFF
NA	TRBV15	many	TRBJ1-4	TGTGCCACCAGCAGAGCGGCTGAAAAACTGTTTTTT	CATSRAAEKLFF
TRBD1	TRBV20-1	few	TRBJ1-2	TGCAGTGCCAACCCGGGACAGCATTTTACGGATGGCTACACCTTC	CSANPGQHFTDGYTF
NA	TRBV12-3/TRBV12-4	many	TRBJ1-1	TGTGCCAGCAGTCCGGCCCCAGGCACTGAAGCTTTCTTT	CASSPAPGTEAFF
TRBD2	TRBV15	many	TRBJ2-3	TGTGCCACCAGCAGAGATGTAGCGAGCGGGGGGAGCACAGATACGCAGTATTTT	CATSRDVASGGSTDTQYF
NA	TRBV10-3	many	TRBJ1-1	TGTGCCATCAGTGACCCTCGACAGGTTCGGGGGTACACTGAAGCTTTCTTT	CAISDPRQVRGYTEAFF
NA	TRBV12-3/TRBV12-4	few	TRBJ1-1	TGTGCCAGCAGTCAAGGGCCTTTAGGGAACACTGAAGCTTTCTTT	CASSQGPLGNTEAFF
NA	TRBV6-5	many	TRBJ2-1	TGTGCCAGCAGGCGGGACAGCACCTACAATGAGCAGTTCTTC	CASRRDSTYNEQFF
TRBD1	TRBV27	many	TRBJ1-1	TGTGCCAGCAGTTTTCAGGGGGACGGGACTGAAGCTTTCTTT	CASSFQGDGTEAFF
TRBD1	TRBV12-3/TRBV12-4	NA	TRBJ2-6	TGTGCCAGCAGTCGGGACAGGGGAACGAGGGCCTCTGGGGCCAACGTCCTGACTTTC	CASSRDRGTRASGANVLTF
TRBD2	TRBV6-6	NA	TRBJ2-2	TGTGCCAGCAGTGAGTCTAGCGGCTGGGGCATCGGGGAGCTGTTTTTT	CASSESSGWGIGELFF
NA	TRBV6-6	NA	TRBJ1-6	TGTGCCAGCAGTTACTCCCCGGGAGTTATTCAGGATTCACCCCTCCACTTT	CASSYSPGVIQDSPLHF
NA	TRBV3-1	once	TRBJ2-7	TGTGCCAACAGCCTACAGGGTCTGGAGCAGTACTTC	CANSLQGLEQYF
TRBD1	TRBV6-5	many	TRBJ2-1	TGTGCCAGCAGCCGGGACAGGGGGCCGAGCGAGCAGTTCTTC	CASSRDRGPSEQFF
NA	TRBV15	many	TRBJ1-4	TGTGCCACCAGCAGAGATCGGCCCCGGGAAAAACTGTTTTTT	CATSRDRPREKLFF
NA	TRBV5-1	many	TRBJ2-3	TGCGCCAGCAGCTTGCGGACAGCCCTTGATACGCAGTATTTT	CASSLRTALDTQYF
TRBD2	TRBV20-1	few	TRBJ2-7	TGCAGTGCTACGCAACTAGCGGGGGGGCCTGCTGAGCAGTACTTC	CSATQLAGGPAEQYF
TRBD1	TRBV4-1	many	TRBJ1-2	TGCGCCAGCAGCCATCACTTGACAGGGGATGGCTACACCTTC	CASSHHLTGDGYTF